The TCR beta chain described here comes from a study of T cells in Graves' hyperthyroidism and ophthalmopathy. Overall study context: Initial diagnosis, before any treatment, was when peripheral blood was collected.

Stable Graves' hyperthyroidism denoted no ophthalmopathy progression over 18 months. Researchers took RNA transcripts and amplified the TCR beta CDR3 regions from them. HTBI primers were employed in a first-round RT-PCR of the TCR CDR3. Using its own MiXCR run on the multiplex PCR reads, TCRdb lists one record per CDR3 protein. Of about 500,000 distinct CDR3 sequences listed, 16% are singletons. Trimming took 2 bases from V and 3 from J; bases not matched to a gene: 5. Germline V lookup: CDR1 LNHNV, CDR2 YYDKDF (reference sequence). The CDR3 runs 16 residues. The chain has TRBV15 and TRBJ1-5; TRBD1 matches 9 bases. The sample taken for sequencing was blood. This sequence was found in a young woman with Graves' hyperthyroidism. The CDR3: CATSRRTGANNQPQHF. The CDR3 coding sequence is TGTGCCACCAGCAGAAGGACAGGGGCCAACAATCAGCCCCAGCATTTT.